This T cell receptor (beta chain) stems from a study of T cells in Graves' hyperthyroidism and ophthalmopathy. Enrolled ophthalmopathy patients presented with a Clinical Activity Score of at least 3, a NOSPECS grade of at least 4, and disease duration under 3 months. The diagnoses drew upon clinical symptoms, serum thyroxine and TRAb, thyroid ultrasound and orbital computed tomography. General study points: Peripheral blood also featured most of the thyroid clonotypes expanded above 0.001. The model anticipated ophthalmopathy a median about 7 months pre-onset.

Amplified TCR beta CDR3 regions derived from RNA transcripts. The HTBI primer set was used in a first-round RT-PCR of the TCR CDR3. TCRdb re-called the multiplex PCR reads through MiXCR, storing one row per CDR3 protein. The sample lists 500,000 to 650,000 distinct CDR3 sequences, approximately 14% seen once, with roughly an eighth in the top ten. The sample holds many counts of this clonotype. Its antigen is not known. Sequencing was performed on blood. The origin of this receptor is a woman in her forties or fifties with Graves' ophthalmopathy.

CDR3 nucleotides: TGTGCCAGCAGTTCAAACAGGGAGGACACTGAAGCTTTCTTT. Its translation: CASSSNREDTEAFF. The chain carries TRBV6-2 or TRBV6-3 and TRBJ1-1; a weak D match, TRBD1 (6 bases). Trimming shortened V by 4 bases and J by 3 bases, and 12 bases separated the two germline ends. CDR3 length: 14 residues. CDR1 and CDR2 from the germline V gene are MNHEY and SVGEGT.